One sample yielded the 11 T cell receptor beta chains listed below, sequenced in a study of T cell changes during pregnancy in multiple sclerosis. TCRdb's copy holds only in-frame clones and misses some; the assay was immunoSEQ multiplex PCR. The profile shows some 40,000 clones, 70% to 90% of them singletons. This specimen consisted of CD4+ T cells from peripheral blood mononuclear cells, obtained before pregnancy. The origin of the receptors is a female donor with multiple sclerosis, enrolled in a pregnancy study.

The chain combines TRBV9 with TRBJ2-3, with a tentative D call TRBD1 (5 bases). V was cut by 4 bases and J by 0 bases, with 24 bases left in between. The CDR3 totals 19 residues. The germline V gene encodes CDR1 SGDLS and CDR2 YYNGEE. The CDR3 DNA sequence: TGTGCCAGCAGCCCCCAACCCCTCTGGACACGAAGTAGCACAGATACGCAGTATTTT. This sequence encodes CASSPQPLWTRSSTDTQYF.

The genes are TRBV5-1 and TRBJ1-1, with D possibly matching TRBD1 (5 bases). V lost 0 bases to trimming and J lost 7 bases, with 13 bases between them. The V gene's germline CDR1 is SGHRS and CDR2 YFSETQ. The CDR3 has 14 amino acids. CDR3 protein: CASSLGIRDSEAFF. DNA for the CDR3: TGCGCCAGCAGCTTGGGTATCCGAGACAGTGAAGCTTTCTTT.

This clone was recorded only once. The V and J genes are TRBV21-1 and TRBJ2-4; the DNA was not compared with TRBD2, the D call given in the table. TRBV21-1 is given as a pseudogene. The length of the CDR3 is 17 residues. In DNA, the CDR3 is TGTGCCAGCAGCAAAGTAGGGGAGGGCGGTCCCAAAAACATTCAGTACTTC. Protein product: CASSKVGEGGPKNIQYF.

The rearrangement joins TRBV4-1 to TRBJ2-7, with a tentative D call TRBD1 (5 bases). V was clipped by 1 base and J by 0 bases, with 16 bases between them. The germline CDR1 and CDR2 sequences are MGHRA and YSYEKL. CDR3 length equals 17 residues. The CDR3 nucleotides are TGCGCCAGCAGCCAAGTTCTTGCAGGGTTATCCTCCTACGAGCAGTACTTC. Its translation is CASSQVLAGLSSYEQYF.

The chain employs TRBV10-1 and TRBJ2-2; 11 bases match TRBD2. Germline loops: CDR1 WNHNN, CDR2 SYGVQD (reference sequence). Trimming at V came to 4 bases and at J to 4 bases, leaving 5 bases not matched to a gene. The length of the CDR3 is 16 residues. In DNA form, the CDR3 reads TGCGCCAGCAGTGTGTTAGCGGGGGGGACCACCGGGGAGCTGTTTTTT. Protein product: CASSVLAGGTTGELFF.

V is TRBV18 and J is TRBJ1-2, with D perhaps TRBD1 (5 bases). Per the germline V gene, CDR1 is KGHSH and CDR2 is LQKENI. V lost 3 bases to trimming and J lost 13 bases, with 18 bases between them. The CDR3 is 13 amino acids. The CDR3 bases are TGTGCCAGCTCACCTTCCGGGACTTCCGAGGGCACCTTC. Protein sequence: CASSPSGTSEGTF.

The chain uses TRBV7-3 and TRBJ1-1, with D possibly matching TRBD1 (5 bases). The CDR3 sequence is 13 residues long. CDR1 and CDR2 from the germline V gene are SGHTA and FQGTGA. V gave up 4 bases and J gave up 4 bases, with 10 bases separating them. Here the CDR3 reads CASSSAQGTEAFF. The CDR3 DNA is TGTGCCAGCAGCTCTGCGCAGGGCACTGAAGCTTTCTTT.

This CDR3 is CASSWAGTGTYEQYF. CDR3 nucleotide sequence: TGTGCCAGCAGCTGGGCCGGGACAGGGACCTACGAGCAGTACTTC. V usage is TRBV7-2 and J usage is TRBJ2-7; TRBD1 aligns across 9 bases. V shed 4 bases, J shed 2 bases, and the junction held 6 bases outside the gene matches. This CDR3 region has 15 residues. Germline V gives CDR1 SGHTA, CDR2 FQGNSA.

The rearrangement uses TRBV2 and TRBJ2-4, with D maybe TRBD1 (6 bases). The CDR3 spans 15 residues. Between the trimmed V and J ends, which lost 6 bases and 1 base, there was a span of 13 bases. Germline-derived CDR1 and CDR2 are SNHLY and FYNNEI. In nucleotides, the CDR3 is TGTGCCAGCAGGTCAGGGGTACGGGCCAAAAACATTCAGTACTTC. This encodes CASRSGVRAKNIQYF.

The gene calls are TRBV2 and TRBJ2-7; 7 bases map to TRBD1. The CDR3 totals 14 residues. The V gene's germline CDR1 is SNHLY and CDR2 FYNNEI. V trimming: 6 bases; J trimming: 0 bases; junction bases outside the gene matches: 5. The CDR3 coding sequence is TGTGCCAGCAGGCTTCAGGGGGACTCCTACGAGCAGTACTTC. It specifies CASRLQGDSYEQYF.

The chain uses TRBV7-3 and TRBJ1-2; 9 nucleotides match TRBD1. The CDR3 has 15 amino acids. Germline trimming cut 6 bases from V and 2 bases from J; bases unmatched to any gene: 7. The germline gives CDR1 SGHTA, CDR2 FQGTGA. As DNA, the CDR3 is TGTGCCAGCAGTCTGTCAGGGACAGGGAACTATGGCTACACCTTC. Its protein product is CASSLSGTGNYGYTF. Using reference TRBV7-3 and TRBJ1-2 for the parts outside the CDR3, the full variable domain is GAGVSQTPSNKVTEKGKYVELRCDPISGHTALYWYRQSLGQGPEFLIYFQGTGAADDSGLPNDRFFAVRPEGSVSTLKIQRTERGDSAVYLCASSLSGTGNYGYTFGSGTRLTVV.